A single sample gave rise to the 30 T cell receptor beta chains below, sequenced in a study of shared clonotypes between healthy human individuals. Using immunoSEQ multiplex PCR, the repertoire was profiled, and TCRdb retains in-frame clones only, with some absent. The sample carries 2 million to 3 million clones, 93% recorded once. Sequenced: naive CD4+ T cells from PBMCs. Subset meaning: CD45RA+ positively selected. These TCRs come from a man between 18 and 35 years old in good health. Some clones in this sample may be carry-over from other donors' samples.

V is TRBV19 and J is TRBJ2-7; 11 bases match TRBD2. CDR3 size: 15 residues. V lost 5 bases, J lost 5 bases, and 8 bases stayed unmatched. The germline V gene has CDR1 LNHDA and CDR2 SQIVND (reference sequence). CDR3 DNA sequence: TGTGCCAGTAGTTCCAAACTAGCGGGAGAGGACGAGCAGTACTTC. Its translation: CASSSKLAGEDEQYF.

The chain carries TRBV7-3 and TRBJ1-4; D gene unclear. CDR3 length: 17 residues. Trimming took off 0 bases at V and 8 bases at J, with 19 bases between the two ends. The germline CDR1 and CDR2 sequences are SGHTA and FQGTGA. The DNA of the CDR3 is TGTGCCAGCAGCTTAACACAAAAGATCGGGGTACGGGAAAAACTGTTTTTT. Protein: CASSLTQKIGVREKLFF. Combining the CDR3 with reference TRBV7-3 and TRBJ1-4 gives the whole variable domain GAGVSQTPSNKVTEKGKYVELRCDPISGHTALYWYRQSLGQGPEFLIYFQGTGAADDSGLPNDRFFAVRPEGSVSTLKIQRTERGDSAVYLCASSLTQKIGVREKLFFGSGTQLSVL.

The CDR3 loop reads CASSTGTGVTDTQYF. The CDR3 nucleotides are TGTGCCAGCAGCACCGGGACAGGGGTCACAGATACGCAGTATTTT. The chain joins TRBV7-3 to TRBJ2-3, with 10 bases identical to TRBD1. The trim removed 5 bases at V and 2 bases at J, leaving 4 bases unmatched. The CDR3 contains 15 residues. CDR1 and CDR2 (germline): SGHTA, FQGTGA.

CDR3 residues: CASIPGQGLTDTQYF. The CDR3 DNA sequence: TGTGCCAGCATCCCTGGACAGGGTTTAACAGATACGCAGTATTTT. The rearrangement joins TRBV6-1 to TRBJ2-3; 8 bases map to TRBD1. The V segment lost 7 bases and the J segment 3 bases; nucleotides outside the gene matches: 9. Per the germline V gene, CDR1 is MNHNS and CDR2 is SASEGT. This CDR3 region has 15 residues.

This clone has only one observation. Additional DNA sequences in this sample encode the identical CDR3. CDR3 bases: TGCGCCAGCAGCCCTCGACAGGGGATGAACACTGAAGCTTTCTTT. Residues: CASSPRQGMNTEAFF. This chain links TRBV5-1 with TRBJ1-1, with 8 bases lining up with TRBD1. Per germline, CDR1 SGHRS and CDR2 YFSETQ. Trimming cost V 4 bases and J 0 bases; bases outside gene matches: 5. The CDR3 covers 15 residues.

As concerns this clone: Other DNA sequences in the same sample also yield this CDR3. The chain recombines TRBV18 with TRBJ2-5; tentative D call: TRBD1 (5 bases). Trimming left V 3 bases short and J 0 bases short, with 5 bases between. The CDR3 is 13 residues long. Per germline, CDR1 KGHSH and CDR2 LQKENI. The CDR3 is CASSPTDQETQYF. CDR3 in DNA: TGTGCCAGCTCACCGACAGACCAAGAGACCCAGTACTTC.

V is TRBV19 and J is TRBJ2-2, with D perhaps matching TRBD1 (5 bases). V lost 2 bases and J 0 bases, leaving 13 bases between the germline ends. The length of the CDR3 is 17 residues. Germline V gene sequence: CDR1 LNHDA, CDR2 SQIVND (reference sequence). CDR3 in amino acids: CASSISGRESNTGELFF. The CDR3 bases are TGTGCCAGTAGTATATCCGGCAGGGAATCGAACACCGGGGAGCTGTTTTTT. The full variable domain, in which reference TRBV19 and TRBJ2-2 provide the parts outside the CDR3, is DGGITQSPKYLFRKEGQNVTLSCEQNLNHDAMYWYRQDPGQGLRLIYYSQIVNDFQKGDIAEGYSVSREKKESFPLTVTSAQKNPTAFYLCASSISGRESNTGELFFGEGSRLTVL.

The chain recombines TRBV5-3 with TRBJ2-1; 9 bases are a match to TRBD1. TRBV5-3 is reported as an ORF; its role is uncertain. V dropped 5 bases and J dropped 2; count of bases not matched to a gene: 8. There are 16 residues in the CDR3. Written as DNA, the CDR3 is TGTGCCAGAAGGCTAGCCGGGACAGGGCCCTACAATGAGCAGTTCTTC. As protein: CARRLAGTGPYNEQFF.

The V gene is TRBV11-3, the J gene TRBJ2-5, with 7 bases matching TRBD1. The V gene end was trimmed by 3 bases and the J gene end by 3 bases; junction bases not matched to a gene: 7. Per the germline V gene, CDR1 is SGHNT and CDR2 is YENEEA. CDR3 size: 15 residues. The CDR3 DNA follows: TGTGCCAGCAGCTTTGGGACAGTTGGGAAAGAGACCCAGTACTTC. It encodes CASSFGTVGKETQYF.

The chain uses TRBV29-1 and TRBJ2-3; 8 bases fit TRBD1. The junction had 5 bases not matched to a gene; V was cut back by 1 base and J by 2 bases. The CDR3 consists of 15 residues. Germline V gene lookup returns CDR1 SQVTM and CDR2 ANQGSEA. Written as DNA, the CDR3 is TGCAGCGTTGAAGGACGACAGGGGCCCACAGATACGCAGTATTTT. It codes for CSVEGRQGPTDTQYF.

The chain couples TRBV6-5 to TRBJ2-3; 7 bases align to TRBD2. The CDR3 covers 16 residues. Germline CDR1 MNHEY, CDR2 SVGAGI. The J segment lost 4 bases and the V segment lost 2 bases, leaving 9 bases of the junction unmatched. The CDR3 DNA reads as TGTGCCAGCAGTTACAGGTGGGAGGGCCGGGCAGATACGCAGTATTTT. Its translation: CASSYRWEGRADTQYF.

The chain carries TRBV11-3 and TRBJ1-2; TRBD1 is a possible D gene (5 bases). Germline V lookup: CDR1 SGHNT, CDR2 YENEEA. With 5 bases removed from V and 4 bases from J, the gap between germline ends came to 14 bases. The CDR3 is 14 amino acids. CDR3 nucleotides: TGTGCCAGCAGCGTCGGGACCCACCTCTATGGCTACACCTTC. Translating it yields CASSVGTHLYGYTF.

This clone was picked up one time. V and J are TRBV21-1 and TRBJ2-7; the DNA was not compared with TRBD1, the D call given in the table. TRBV21-1 is termed a pseudogene. The length of the CDR3 is 16 residues. CDR3 loop: CASSKPRQGVVGEQYF. Written as DNA, the CDR3 is TGTGCCAGCAGCAAACCTCGACAGGGGGTTGTAGGCGAGCAGTACTTC.

Of note for this clone: Within the sample, other DNA sequences also encode this same CDR3. The chain uses TRBV7-3 and TRBJ2-3; D assignment may be TRBD1 or TRBD2 (6 bases each). Germline values: CDR1 SGHTA, CDR2 FQGTGA. This CDR3 is 15 amino acids long. V shed 1 base and J shed 2 bases, with 10 bases lying between them. The chain's CDR3 is CASSLRGGSTDTQYF. CDR3 nucleotide sequence: TGTGCCAGCAGCTTAAGAGGGGGGTCCACAGATACGCAGTATTTT.

V and J are TRBV7-8 and TRBJ1-5; D may be TRBD1 (6 bases). In germline, CDR1 is SGHVS, CDR2 FQNEAQ. The CDR3 contains 13 residues. The V end was cut by 4 bases, the J end by 9 bases, with 13 bases between. In nucleotides, the CDR3 is TGTGCCAGCAGCTCACGGGACACCGGGCCCCAGCATTTT. Translated: CASSSRDTGPQHF.

V and J are TRBV29-1 and TRBJ1-5, with TRBD1 matching 7 bases. The germline V gene has CDR1 SQVTM and CDR2 ANQGSEA. The length of the CDR3 is 13 residues. The ends lost 6 bases at V and 3 bases at J; junction bases unmatched: 5. The CDR3: CSVQGQYNQPQHF. CDR3 nucleotide sequence: TGCAGCGTCCAGGGACAGTACAATCAGCCCCAGCATTTT.

CDR3 protein: CASSLGGAGYTF. DNA for the CDR3: TGTGCCAGCAGTTTAGGTGGAGCTGGCTACACCTTC. The chain employs TRBV6-6 and TRBJ1-2; no definite D call. V lost 4 bases, J lost 7 bases, and 10 bases lay in between. From germline, CDR1 is MNHNY and CDR2 SVGAGI (reference sequence). The CDR3 loop spans 12 amino acids.

V and J are TRBV6-6 and TRBJ2-7; TRBD1 agrees at 8 bases. V gave up 3 bases and J gave up 2 bases; unmatched junction bases: 6. This CDR3 spans 15 amino acids. CDR1 and CDR2 from the germline V gene are MNHNY and SVGAGI (reference sequence). CDR3 in DNA: TGTGCCAGCAGTTATCTGCGGGACAGGCCCTACGAGCAGTACTTC. Protein: CASSYLRDRPYEQYF.

The rearrangement links TRBV6-6 to TRBJ1-2; no clear D gene. Germline V lookup: CDR1 MNHNY, CDR2 SVGAGI (reference sequence). The length of the CDR3 is 15 residues. The germline V and J ends were trimmed by 2 bases and 7 bases, with 17 bases remaining between them. For the CDR3, the DNA is TGTGCCAGCAGTTACCCCTCCGAGTGGGGTGGTGGCTACACCTTC. Protein sequence: CASSYPSEWGGGYTF.

In nucleotides, the CDR3 is TGTGCCAGCTCTCCAGGACAGGGCTCTGAAGCTTTCTTT. Residues: CASSPGQGSEAFF. The genes are TRBV18 and TRBJ1-1; 8 bases agree with TRBD1. Germline V gives CDR1 KGHSH, CDR2 LQKENI. The CDR3 runs to 13 residues. Trimming at V came to 6 bases and at J to 6 bases, leaving 6 bases not matched to a gene.

The V gene is TRBV28, the J gene TRBJ2-1; the D gene could be TRBD1 or TRBD2 (5 bases each). CDR1 and CDR2 from the germline V gene are MDHEN and SYDVKM. Trimming shortened V by 4 bases and J by 8 bases, and 18 bases separated the two germline ends. The CDR3 is 15 amino acids. For the CDR3, the DNA is TGTGCCAGCAGTTCTCCGGGACCCCCAGACGATGAGCAGTTCTTC. Amino acid sequence: CASSSPGPPDDEQFF. The full variable domain, its missing parts supplied by reference TRBV28 and TRBJ2-1, is DVKVTQSSRYLVKRTGEKVFLECVQDMDHENMFWYRQDPGLGLRLIYFSYDVKMKEKGDIPEGYSVSREKKERFSLILESASTNQTSMYLCASSSPGPPDDEQFFGPGTRLTVL.

Notes on this clone: The junction departs from germline at one end; a sequencing error may be responsible. The chain links TRBV9 to TRBJ2-5; 12 nucleotides agree with TRBD2. CDR1 is SGDLS, CDR2 YYNGEE, per germline. The CDR3 is 17 amino acids. The CDR3 DNA follows: TGTGCCAGCAGCGTTGGACTAGCGGGGATCGATTCGTCAAGAAGTAACTTC. This encodes CASSVGLAGIDSSRSNF.

This chain connects TRBV28 to TRBJ2-7, with D possibly TRBD2 on 6 matching bases. Trimming removed 5 bases at V and 2 bases at J, with 19 bases between. There are 16 residues in the CDR3. Germline V gene data show CDR1 as MDHEN and CDR2 as SYDVKM. The CDR3 sequence is CASSTGVQATTYEQYF. CDR3 in DNA: TGTGCCAGCAGTACGGGAGTTCAGGCAACCACCTACGAGCAGTACTTC. The whole variable domain, filled in from reference TRBV28 and TRBJ2-7, reads DVKVTQSSRYLVKRTGEKVFLECVQDMDHENMFWYRQDPGLGLRLIYFSYDVKMKEKGDIPEGYSVSREKKERFSLILESASTNQTSMYLCASSTGVQATTYEQYFGPGTRLTVT.

As for this clone: The same CDR3 is also encoded by other DNA sequences in this sample. The rearrangement links TRBV29-1 to TRBJ2-7, with 7 bases aligning to TRBD1. The J segment lost 3 bases and the V segment lost 7 bases, leaving 3 bases of the junction unmatched. The CDR3 runs 11 residues. Germline CDR1 SQVTM, CDR2 ANQGSEA. CDR3 residues: CSAGQNYEQYF. The CDR3 region has the DNA TGCAGCGCGGGACAGAACTACGAGCAGTACTTC.

CDR3 amino acids: CASSPGHLTDTQYF. The CDR3 DNA sequence: TGTGCCAGCTCACCCGGACACCTCACAGATACGCAGTATTTT. V gene TRBV18 combines with J gene TRBJ2-3; D is perhaps TRBD1 (5 bases). Between the trimmed V and J ends, which lost 3 bases and 2 bases, there was a span of 9 bases. Germline V lookup: CDR1 KGHSH, CDR2 LQKENI. The CDR3 length is 14 residues.

The chain has TRBV18 and TRBJ2-1; D uncertain. Germline V CDR1 and CDR2: KGHSH, LQKENI. Trimming pared 1 base from V and 5 bases from J, leaving 6 bases between. This CDR3 has 13 amino acids. CDR3 sequence: CASSPRANNEQFF. For the CDR3, the DNA is TGTGCCAGCTCACCACGGGCAAACAATGAGCAGTTCTTC. Variable domain in full (rest from reference TRBV18 and TRBJ2-1): NAGVMQNPRHLVRRRGQEARLRCSPMKGHSHVYWYRQLPEEGLKFMVYLQKENIIDESGMPKERFSAEFPKEGPSILRIQQVVRGDSAAYFCASSPRANNEQFFGPGTRLTVL.

The rearrangement joins TRBV28 to TRBJ2-7; 12 bases map to TRBD2. In germline, CDR1 is MDHEN, CDR2 SYDVKM. V trimming: 5 bases; J trimming: 7 bases; junction bases outside the gene matches: 6. This CDR3 is 14 amino acids long. The DNA of the CDR3 is TGTGCCAGCAGTACGACTAGCGGGAGTGAAGAGCAGTACTTC. This codes for CASSTTSGSEEQYF.

The chain is built from TRBV6-4 and TRBJ2-3, with 10 nucleotides matching TRBD2. This CDR3 region has 18 residues. Germline V lookup: CDR1 MRHNA, CDR2 SNTAGT. Germline trimming cut 8 bases from V and 3 bases from J; bases unmatched to any gene: 17. The CDR3 spells CASPEPGLAIRVTDTQYF. CDR3 nucleotides: TGTGCCAGCCCAGAGCCGGGACTAGCGATAAGGGTGACAGATACGCAGTATTTT.

CDR3 protein: CASSPLTGSRANYGYTF. The CDR3 nucleotides read TGTGCCAGCAGCCCCTTGACAGGGAGTCGGGCTAACTATGGCTACACCTTC. The V gene is TRBV14, the J gene TRBJ1-2; 7 bases are shared with TRBD1. In germline, CDR1 is SGHDN, CDR2 FVKESK. The V and J ends lost 4 bases and 0 bases, in that order; junction bases with no gene match: 11. The CDR3 consists of 17 residues.

J is TRBJ2-1 and V is TRBV19; 11 nucleotides align to TRBD2. Germline lookup yields CDR1 LNHDA and CDR2 SQIVND (reference sequence). V was clipped by 7 bases and J by 4 bases; unmatched bases: 6. The CDR3 runs to 15 residues. CDR3 residues: CASTMTSGTYNEQFF. The DNA for the CDR3 is TGTGCCAGTACCATGACTAGCGGGACATACAATGAGCAGTTCTTC. Full variable domain (outside the CDR3, taken from reference TRBV19 and TRBJ2-1): DGGITQSPKYLFRKEGQNVTLSCEQNLNHDAMYWYRQDPGQGLRLIYYSQIVNDFQKGDIAEGYSVSREKKESFPLTVTSAQKNPTAFYLCASTMTSGTYNEQFFGPGTRLTVL.